These T cell receptor beta chains were read from a single sample in a study of human T cells and chemical hapten exposure. TCRdb processed the RACE reads anew with MiXCR; each CDR3 protein has one entry. The sample holds some 180,000 distinct CDR3 sequences, around 23% seen once. The material was whole blood, obtained in connection with sensitization to the hapten diphenylcyclopropenone (DPC). The source is a woman in her thirties or forties with alopecia areata. Some clones in this sample may be carry-over from other donors' samples. Each CDR3 is given with its conserved first and last residue.

V gene: TRBV12-3/TRBV12-4
J gene: TRBJ1-2
CDR3 protein: CASSSAGRSYGYTF

V gene: TRBV28
J gene: TRBJ2-3
CDR3 protein: CASSFRPPDTQYF

V gene: TRBV10-2
J gene: TRBJ2-4
CDR3 protein: CASSEHGGWGAKNIQYF

V gene: TRBV29-1
J gene: TRBJ2-1
CDR3 protein: CSVTSGRADEQFF

V gene: TRBV7-9
J gene: TRBJ2-5
CDR3 protein: CASSPDRWDQETQYF

V gene: TRBV7-3
J gene: TRBJ2-2
CDR3 protein: CASSNVRDGELFF

V gene: TRBV12-3/TRBV12-4
J gene: TRBJ1-1
CDR3 protein: CASRPGTQGTEAFF

V gene: TRBV7-3
J gene: TRBJ2-1
CDR3 protein: CASSFATGNNEQFF

V gene: TRBV16
J gene: TRBJ1-5
CDR3 protein: CASSPDKLNQPQHF

V gene: TRBV12-3/TRBV12-4
J gene: TRBJ1-1
CDR3 protein: CASSLKGGTEAFF

V gene: TRBV2
J gene: TRBJ1-1
CDR3 protein: CASSPSRDIEAFF

V gene: TRBV29-1
J gene: TRBJ2-7
CDR3 protein: CSVEEGLAGGPYEQYF

V gene: TRBV6-5
J gene: TRBJ2-7
CDR3 protein: CASSYSADEQYF

V gene: TRBV6-5
J gene: TRBJ1-6
CDR3 protein: CASRGGRQTIYNSPLHF

V gene: TRBV27
J gene: TRBJ2-7
CDR3 protein: CASSPSVPGRAPYEQYF

V gene: TRBV29-1
J gene: TRBJ2-7
CDR3 protein: CSVESGYEQYF

V gene: TRBV6-1
J gene: TRBJ1-1
CDR3 protein: CASRPWGTEAFF

V gene: TRBV29-1
J gene: TRBJ2-1
CDR3 protein: CSGGGLAGGNEQFF

V gene: TRBV28
J gene: TRBJ2-7
CDR3 protein: CASGAGFPTPYEQYF

V gene: TRBV6-5
J gene: TRBJ2-7
CDR3 protein: CASSSPGLERYEQYF

V gene: TRBV7-2
J gene: TRBJ1-5
CDR3 protein: CASSLEGGAGEPQHF

V gene: TRBV10-3
J gene: TRBJ2-5
CDR3 protein: CAISDRGLEETQYF

V gene: TRBV29-1
J gene: TRBJ2-5
CDR3 protein: CSVDATQETQYF

V gene: TRBV30
J gene: TRBJ1-3
CDR3 protein: CASQKAGLGNTIYF

V gene: TRBV7-9
J gene: TRBJ2-3
CDR3 protein: CASSQTFTDTQYF

V gene: TRBV9
J gene: TRBJ1-1
CDR3 protein: CASSVGRTADEGSTEAFF

V gene: TRBV28
J gene: TRBJ2-7
CDR3 protein: CASTEGQADYEQYF

V gene: TRBV3-1
J gene: TRBJ2-7
CDR3 protein: CASSRPRTGLAGGYEQYF

V gene: TRBV5-1
J gene: TRBJ2-1
CDR3 protein: CASSLAGRSEQFF

V gene: TRBV29-1
J gene: TRBJ2-1
CDR3 protein: CSVAGQEITNEQFF

V gene: TRBV7-2
J gene: TRBJ2-7
CDR3 protein: CASSFGPAGEQYF

V gene: TRBV7-9
J gene: TRBJ1-6
CDR3 protein: CASSPGTPWGPLHF

V gene: TRBV29-1
J gene: TRBJ2-1
CDR3 protein: CSVQQGSYNEQFF

V gene: TRBV6-2/TRBV6-3
J gene: TRBJ1-6
CDR3 protein: CASSPGTGLWSPLHF

V gene: TRBV20-1
J gene: TRBJ2-3
CDR3 protein: CSGTSGSESSTDTQYF

V gene: TRBV20-1
J gene: TRBJ1-5
CDR3 protein: CSAQGQFNQPQHF

V gene: TRBV24-1
J gene: TRBJ1-5
CDR3 protein: CATSDPGQSQPQHF

V gene: TRBV9
J gene: TRBJ2-5
CDR3 protein: CASSRTSGSLGQETQYF

V gene: TRBV2
J gene: TRBJ2-1
CDR3 protein: CASREGLAGTNEQFF

V gene: TRBV4-1
J gene: TRBJ2-3
CDR3 protein: CASSQVASTSGSTDTQYF

V gene: TRBV30
J gene: TRBJ1-5
CDR3 protein: CAWSQGTNFNQPQHF